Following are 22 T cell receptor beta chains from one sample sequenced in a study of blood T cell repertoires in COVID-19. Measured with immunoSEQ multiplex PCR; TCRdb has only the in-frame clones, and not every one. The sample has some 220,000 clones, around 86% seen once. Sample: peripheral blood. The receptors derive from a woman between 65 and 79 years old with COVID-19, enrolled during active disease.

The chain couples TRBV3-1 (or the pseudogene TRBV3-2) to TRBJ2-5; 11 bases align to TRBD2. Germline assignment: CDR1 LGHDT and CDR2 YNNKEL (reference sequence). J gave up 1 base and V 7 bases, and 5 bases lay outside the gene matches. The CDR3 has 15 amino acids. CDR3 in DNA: TGTGCCAGCACCCTAGCGGGAGGCCCCCAAGAGACCCAGTACTTC. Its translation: CASTLAGGPQETQYF.

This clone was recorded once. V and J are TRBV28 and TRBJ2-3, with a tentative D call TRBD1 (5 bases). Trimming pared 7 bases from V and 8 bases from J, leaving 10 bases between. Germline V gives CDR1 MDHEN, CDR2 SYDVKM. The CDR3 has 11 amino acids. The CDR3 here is CASTRGATQYF. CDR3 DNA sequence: TGTGCCAGCACCCGTGGGGCTACGCAGTATTTT.

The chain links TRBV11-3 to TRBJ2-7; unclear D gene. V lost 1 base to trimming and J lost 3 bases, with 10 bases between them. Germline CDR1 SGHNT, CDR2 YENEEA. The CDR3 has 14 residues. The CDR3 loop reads CASSLGASSYEQYF. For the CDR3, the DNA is TGTGCCAGCAGCTTAGGCGCGAGTAGCTACGAGCAGTACTTC.

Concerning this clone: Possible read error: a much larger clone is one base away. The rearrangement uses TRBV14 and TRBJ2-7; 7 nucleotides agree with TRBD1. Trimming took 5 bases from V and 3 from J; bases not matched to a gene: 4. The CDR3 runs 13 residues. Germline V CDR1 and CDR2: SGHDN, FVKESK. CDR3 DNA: TGTGCCAGCAGCTCAGACAGGGTCTACGAGCAGTACTTC. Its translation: CASSSDRVYEQYF. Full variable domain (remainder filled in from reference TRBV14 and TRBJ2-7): EAGVTQFPSHSVIEKGQTVTLRCDPISGHDNLYWYRRVMGKEIKFLLHFVKESKQDESGMPNNRFLAERTGGTYSTLKVQPAELEDSGVYFCASSSDRVYEQYFGPGTRLTVT.

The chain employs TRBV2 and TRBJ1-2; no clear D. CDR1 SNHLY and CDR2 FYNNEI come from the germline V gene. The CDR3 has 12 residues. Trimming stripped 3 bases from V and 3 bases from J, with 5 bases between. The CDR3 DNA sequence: TGTGCCAGCAGTGAGAGTTACTATGGCTACACCTTC. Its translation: CASSESYYGYTF.

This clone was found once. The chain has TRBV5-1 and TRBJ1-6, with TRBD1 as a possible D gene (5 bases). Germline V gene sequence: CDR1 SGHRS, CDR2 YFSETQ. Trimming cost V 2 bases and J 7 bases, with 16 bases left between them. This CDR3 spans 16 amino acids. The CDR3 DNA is TGCGCCAGCAGCTTCGGATTAAGACAGAAAAATTCACCCCTCCACTTT. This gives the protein CASSFGLRQKNSPLHF. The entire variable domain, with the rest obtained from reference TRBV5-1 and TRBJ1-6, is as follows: KAGVTQTPRYLIKTRGQQVTLSCSPISGHRSVSWYQQTPGQGLQFLFEYFSETQRNKGNFPGRFSGRQFSNSRSEMNVSTLELGDSALYLCASSFGLRQKNSPLHFGNGTRLTVT.

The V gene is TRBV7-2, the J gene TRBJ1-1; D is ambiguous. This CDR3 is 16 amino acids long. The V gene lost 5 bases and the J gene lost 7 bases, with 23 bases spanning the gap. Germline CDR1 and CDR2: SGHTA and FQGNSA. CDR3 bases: TGTGCCAGCAGCGATTATCGGGGTACGGTCGTAGTTGAAGCTTTCTTT. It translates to CASSDYRGTVVVEAFF.

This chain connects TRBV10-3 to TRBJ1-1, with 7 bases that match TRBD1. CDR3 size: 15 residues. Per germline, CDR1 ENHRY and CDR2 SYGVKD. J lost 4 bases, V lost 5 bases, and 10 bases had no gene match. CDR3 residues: CAISQDRVGLTEAFF. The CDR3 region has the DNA TGTGCCATCAGTCAAGACAGGGTGGGACTCACTGAAGCTTTCTTT.

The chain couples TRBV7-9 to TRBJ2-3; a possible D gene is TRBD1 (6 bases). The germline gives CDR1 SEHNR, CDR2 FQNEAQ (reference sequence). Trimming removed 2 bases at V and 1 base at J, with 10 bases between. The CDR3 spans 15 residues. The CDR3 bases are TGTGCCAGCAGCTTACAGGGGAAGGGCACAGATACGCAGTATTTT. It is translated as CASSLQGKGTDTQYF.

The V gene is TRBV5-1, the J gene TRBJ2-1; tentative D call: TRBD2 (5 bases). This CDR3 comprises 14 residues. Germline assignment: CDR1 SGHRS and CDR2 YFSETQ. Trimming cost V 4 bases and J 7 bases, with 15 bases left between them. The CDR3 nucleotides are TGCGCCAGCAGCGGAGAGGGATCCCCGAATGAGCAGTTCTTC. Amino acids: CASSGEGSPNEQFF.

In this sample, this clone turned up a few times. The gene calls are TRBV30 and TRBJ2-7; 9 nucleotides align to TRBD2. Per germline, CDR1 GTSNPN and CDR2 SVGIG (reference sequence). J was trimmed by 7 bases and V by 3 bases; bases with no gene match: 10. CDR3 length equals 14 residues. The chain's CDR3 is CAWSISGSIREQYF. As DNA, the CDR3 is TGTGCCTGGAGCATTAGCGGGAGCATACGAGAGCAGTACTTC.

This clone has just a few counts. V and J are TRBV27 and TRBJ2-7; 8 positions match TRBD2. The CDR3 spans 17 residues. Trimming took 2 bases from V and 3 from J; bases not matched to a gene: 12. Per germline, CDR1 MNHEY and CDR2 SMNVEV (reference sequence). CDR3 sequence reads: CASSLKPGVSGSYEQYF. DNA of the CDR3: TGTGCCAGCAGTTTAAAGCCAGGGGTGAGCGGGAGCTACGAGCAGTACTTC.

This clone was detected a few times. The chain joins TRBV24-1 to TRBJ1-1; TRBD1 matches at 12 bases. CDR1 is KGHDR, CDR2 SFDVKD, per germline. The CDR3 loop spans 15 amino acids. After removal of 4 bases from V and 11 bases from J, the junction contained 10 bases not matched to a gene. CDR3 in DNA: TGTGCCACCAGTGACGGGACAGGGGGCCTTCTGAAGGCTTTCTTT. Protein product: CATSDGTGGLLKAFF.

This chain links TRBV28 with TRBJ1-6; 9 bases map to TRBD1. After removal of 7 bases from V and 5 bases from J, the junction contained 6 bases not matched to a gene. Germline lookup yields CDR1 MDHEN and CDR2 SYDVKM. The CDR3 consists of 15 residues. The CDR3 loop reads CASKAWTGDNSPLHF. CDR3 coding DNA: TGTGCCAGCAAAGCGTGGACAGGGGATAATTCACCCCTCCACTTT.

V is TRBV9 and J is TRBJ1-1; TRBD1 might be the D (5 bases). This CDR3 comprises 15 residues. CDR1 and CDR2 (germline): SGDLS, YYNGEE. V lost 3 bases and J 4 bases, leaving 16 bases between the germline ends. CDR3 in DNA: TGTGCCAGCAGCGCTTCAAGAGGAGGGGCCACTGAAGCTTTCTTT. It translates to CASSASRGGATEAFF.

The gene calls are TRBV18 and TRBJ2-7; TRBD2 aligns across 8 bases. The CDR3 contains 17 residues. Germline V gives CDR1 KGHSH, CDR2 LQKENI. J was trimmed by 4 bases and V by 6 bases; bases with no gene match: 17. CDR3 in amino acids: CASSLYGGALKRYEQYF. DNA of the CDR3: TGTGCCAGCTCTTTATACGGGGGGGCCCTAAAGAGGTACGAGCAGTACTTC.

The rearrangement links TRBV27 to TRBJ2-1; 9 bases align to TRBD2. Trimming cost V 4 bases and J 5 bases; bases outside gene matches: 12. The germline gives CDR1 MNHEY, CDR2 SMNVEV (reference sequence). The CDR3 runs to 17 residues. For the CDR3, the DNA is TGTGCCAGCAGTTCCCTAGGGGGCGGGAGGGAGCACAATGAGCAGTTCTTC. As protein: CASSSLGGGREHNEQFF.

The CDR3 sequence is CASSGLAGGGSYNEQFF. The CDR3 nucleotides read TGTGCCAGCAGTGGACTAGCGGGGGGCGGATCCTACAATGAGCAGTTCTTC. The chain links TRBV6-1 to TRBJ2-1; TRBD2 agrees at 13 bases. The J segment lost 1 base and the V segment lost 4 bases, leaving 4 bases of the junction unmatched. The CDR3 extends over 17 amino acids. Germline loops: CDR1 MNHNS, CDR2 SASEGT.

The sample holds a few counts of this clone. This CDR3 is CSIRQWTGELFF. In DNA, the CDR3 is TGCAGCATCCGACAGTGGACCGGGGAGCTGTTTTTT. The chain has TRBV29-1 and TRBJ2-2, with D possibly TRBD1 on 5 matching bases. Germline V gene sequence: CDR1 SQVTM, CDR2 ANQGSEA. Trimming took 8 bases from V and 5 from J, leaving 12 bases between them. The CDR3 is 12 amino acids.

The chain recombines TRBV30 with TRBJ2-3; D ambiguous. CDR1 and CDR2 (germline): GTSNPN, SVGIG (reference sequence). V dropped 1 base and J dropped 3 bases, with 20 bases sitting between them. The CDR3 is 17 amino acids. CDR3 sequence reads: CAWSALSGIGQTDTQYF. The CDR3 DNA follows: TGTGCCTGGAGTGCCCTGTCAGGAATTGGTCAAACAGATACGCAGTATTTT. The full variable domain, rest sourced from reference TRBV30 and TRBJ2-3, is SQTIHQWPATLVQPVGSPLSLECTVEGTSNPNLYWYRQAAGRGLQLLFYSVGIGQISSEVPQNLSASRPQDRQFILSSKKLLLSDSGFYLCAWSALSGIGQTDTQYFGPGTRLTVL.

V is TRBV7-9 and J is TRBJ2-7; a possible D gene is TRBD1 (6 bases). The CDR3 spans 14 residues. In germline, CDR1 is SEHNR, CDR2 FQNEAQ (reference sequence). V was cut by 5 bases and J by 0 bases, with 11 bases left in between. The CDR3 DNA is TGTGCCAGCAGCCCTCAGGGGTACTCCTACGAGCAGTACTTC. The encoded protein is CASSPQGYSYEQYF.

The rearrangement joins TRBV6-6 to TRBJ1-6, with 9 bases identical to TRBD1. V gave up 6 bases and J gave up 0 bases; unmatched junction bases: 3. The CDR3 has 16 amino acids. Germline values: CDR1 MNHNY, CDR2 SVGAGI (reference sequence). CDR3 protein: CASRGQGSSYNSPLHF. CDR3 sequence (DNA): TGTGCCAGCAGGGGACAGGGCAGCTCCTATAATTCACCCCTCCACTTT.